The sequence of this TCR beta chain was determined in a study of shared clonotypes between healthy human individuals. Study donors comprised healthy, HIV-negative adults devoid of recent acute infection or vaccination. This CDR3 is built from 15 residues. Germline-derived CDR1 and CDR2 are SGHRS and YFSETQ. Trimming at V came to 2 bases and at J to 4 bases, leaving 5 bases not matched to a gene. Execution of the assay was at deep level. Each subset's genomic DNA was split evenly across several immunoSEQ plates. Profiled with immunoSEQ multiplex PCR; TCRdb holds only in-frame clones, not every one. The data show around 700,000 clones, around 72% seen once. Worth noting for this clone: A much bigger clone sits one base away, suggesting this may be a read error.

This sequence was found in a woman in her twenties or thirties in good health. V and J are TRBV5-1 and TRBJ1-1, with 10 bases fitting TRBD1. Material: memory CD4+ T cells sorted from blood. Subset reported: CD45RA-negative fraction. The CDR3 bases are TGCGCCAGCAGCTTCGGGACAGGGGATGGCACTGAAGCTTTCTTT. Amino acids: CASSFGTGDGTEAFF.